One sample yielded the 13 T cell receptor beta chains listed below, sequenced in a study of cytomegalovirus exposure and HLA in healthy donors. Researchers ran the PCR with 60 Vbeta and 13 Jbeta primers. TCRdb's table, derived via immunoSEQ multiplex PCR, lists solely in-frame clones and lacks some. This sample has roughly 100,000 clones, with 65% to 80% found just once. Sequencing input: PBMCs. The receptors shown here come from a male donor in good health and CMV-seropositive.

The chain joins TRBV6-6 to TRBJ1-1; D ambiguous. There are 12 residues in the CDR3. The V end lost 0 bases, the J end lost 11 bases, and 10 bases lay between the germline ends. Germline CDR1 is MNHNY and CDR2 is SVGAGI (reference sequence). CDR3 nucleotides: TGTGCCAGCAGTTACTCTGGGCTTCGGGCTTTCTTT. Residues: CASSYSGLRAFF.

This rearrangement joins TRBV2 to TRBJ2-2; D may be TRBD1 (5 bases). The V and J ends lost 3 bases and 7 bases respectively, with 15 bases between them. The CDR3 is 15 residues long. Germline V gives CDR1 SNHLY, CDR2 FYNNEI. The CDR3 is CASSDNAGSFGELFF. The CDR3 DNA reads TGTGCCAGCAGTGATAATGCAGGGTCGTTCGGGGAGCTGTTTTTT.

The CDR3 coding sequence is TGTGCCAGCAGCCAAGATCTTGGCTACACCTTC. The encoded protein is CASSQDLGYTF. The rearrangement links TRBV4-2 to TRBJ1-2, with unresolved D. The V and J ends lost 0 bases and 7 bases respectively, with 3 bases between them. The length of the CDR3 is 11 residues. Germline-derived CDR1 and CDR2 are LGHNA and YNFKEQ.

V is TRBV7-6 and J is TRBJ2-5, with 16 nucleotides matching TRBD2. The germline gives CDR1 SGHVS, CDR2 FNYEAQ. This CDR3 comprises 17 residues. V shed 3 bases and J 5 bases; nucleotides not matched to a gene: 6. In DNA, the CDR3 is TGTGCCAGCAGCTTCCCGGGACTAGCGGGGGGGCGGGAGACCCAGTACTTC. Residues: CASSFPGLAGGRETQYF.

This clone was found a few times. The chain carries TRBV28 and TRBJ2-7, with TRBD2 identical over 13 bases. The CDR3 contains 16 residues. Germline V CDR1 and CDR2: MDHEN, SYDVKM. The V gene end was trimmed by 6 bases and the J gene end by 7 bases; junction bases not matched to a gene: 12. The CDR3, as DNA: TGTGCCAGCAGGCCGGGACTAGCGGGACCTACGGGAGAGCAGTACTTC. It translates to CASRPGLAGPTGEQYF. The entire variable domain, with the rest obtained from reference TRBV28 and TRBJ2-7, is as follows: DVKVTQSSRYLVKRTGEKVFLECVQDMDHENMFWYRQDPGLGLRLIYFSYDVKMKEKGDIPEGYSVSREKKERFSLILESASTNQTSMYLCASRPGLAGPTGEQYFGPGTRLTVT.

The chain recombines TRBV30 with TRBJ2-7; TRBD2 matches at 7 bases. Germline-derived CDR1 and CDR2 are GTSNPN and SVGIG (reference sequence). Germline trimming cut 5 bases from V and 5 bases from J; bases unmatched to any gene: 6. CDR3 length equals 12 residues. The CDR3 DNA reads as TGTGCCTGGGGACTAGGGAGAGACGAGCAGTACTTC. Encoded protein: CAWGLGRDEQYF. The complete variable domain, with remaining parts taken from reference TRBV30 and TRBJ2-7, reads SQTIHQWPATLVQPVGSPLSLECTVEGTSNPNLYWYRQAAGRGLQLLFYSVGIGQISSEVPQNLSASRPQDRQFILSSKKLLLSDSGFYLCAWGLGRDEQYFGPGTRLTVT.

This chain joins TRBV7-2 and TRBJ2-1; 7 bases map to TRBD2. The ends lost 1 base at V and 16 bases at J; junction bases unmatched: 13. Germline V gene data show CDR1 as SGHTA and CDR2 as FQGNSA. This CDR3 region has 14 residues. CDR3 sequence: CASSLGTSSPGDFF. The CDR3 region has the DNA TGTGCCAGCAGCTTAGGGACTAGTTCCCCTGGTGATTTCTTC.

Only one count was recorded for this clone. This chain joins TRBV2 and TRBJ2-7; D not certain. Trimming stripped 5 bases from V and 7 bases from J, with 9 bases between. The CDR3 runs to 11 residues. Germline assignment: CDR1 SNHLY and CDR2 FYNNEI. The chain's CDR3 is CASSSTGEQYF. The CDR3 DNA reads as TGTGCCAGCAGTTCGACTGGTGAGCAGTACTTC.

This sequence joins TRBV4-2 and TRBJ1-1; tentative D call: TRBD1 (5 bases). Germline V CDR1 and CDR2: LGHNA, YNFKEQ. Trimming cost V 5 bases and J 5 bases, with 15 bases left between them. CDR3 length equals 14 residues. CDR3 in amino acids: CASSSSIGGTEAFF. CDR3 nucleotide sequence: TGTGCCAGCAGCTCCTCAATCGGGGGAACTGAAGCTTTCTTT.

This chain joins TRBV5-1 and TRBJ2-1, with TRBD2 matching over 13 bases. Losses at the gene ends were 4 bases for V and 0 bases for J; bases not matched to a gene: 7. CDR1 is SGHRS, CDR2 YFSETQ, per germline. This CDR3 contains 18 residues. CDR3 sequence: CASSGGLAGKSSYNEQFF. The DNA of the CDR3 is TGCGCCAGCAGCGGGGGACTAGCGGGGAAGAGCTCCTACAATGAGCAGTTCTTC.

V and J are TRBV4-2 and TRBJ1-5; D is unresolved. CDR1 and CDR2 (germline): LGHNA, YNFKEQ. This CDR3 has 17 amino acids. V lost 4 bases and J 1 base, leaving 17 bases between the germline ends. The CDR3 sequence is CASSLIADYASNQPQHF. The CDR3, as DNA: TGTGCCAGCAGCCTTATAGCAGACTATGCCAGCAATCAGCCCCAGCATTTT.

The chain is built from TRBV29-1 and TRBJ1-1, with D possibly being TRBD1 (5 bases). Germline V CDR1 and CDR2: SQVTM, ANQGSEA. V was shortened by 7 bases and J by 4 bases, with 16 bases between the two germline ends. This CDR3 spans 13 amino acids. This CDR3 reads CSAPSQGGTEAFF. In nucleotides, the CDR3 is TGCAGCGCCCCAAGCCAGGGAGGCACTGAAGCTTTCTTT. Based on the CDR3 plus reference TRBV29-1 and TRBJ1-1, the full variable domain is SAVISQKPSRDICQRGTSLTIQCQVDSQVTMMFWYRQQPGQSLTLIATANQGSEATYESGFVIDKFPISRPNLTFSTLTVSNMSPEDSSIYLCSAPSQGGTEAFFGQGTRLTVV.

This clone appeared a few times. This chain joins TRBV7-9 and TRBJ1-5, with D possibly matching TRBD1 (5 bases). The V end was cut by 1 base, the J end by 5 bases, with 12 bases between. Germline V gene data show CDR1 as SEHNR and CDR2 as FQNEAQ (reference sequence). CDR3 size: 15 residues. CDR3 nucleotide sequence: TGTGCCAGCAGCTTAGGCGAGGGGAGGGATCAGCCCCAGCATTTT. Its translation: CASSLGEGRDQPQHF.